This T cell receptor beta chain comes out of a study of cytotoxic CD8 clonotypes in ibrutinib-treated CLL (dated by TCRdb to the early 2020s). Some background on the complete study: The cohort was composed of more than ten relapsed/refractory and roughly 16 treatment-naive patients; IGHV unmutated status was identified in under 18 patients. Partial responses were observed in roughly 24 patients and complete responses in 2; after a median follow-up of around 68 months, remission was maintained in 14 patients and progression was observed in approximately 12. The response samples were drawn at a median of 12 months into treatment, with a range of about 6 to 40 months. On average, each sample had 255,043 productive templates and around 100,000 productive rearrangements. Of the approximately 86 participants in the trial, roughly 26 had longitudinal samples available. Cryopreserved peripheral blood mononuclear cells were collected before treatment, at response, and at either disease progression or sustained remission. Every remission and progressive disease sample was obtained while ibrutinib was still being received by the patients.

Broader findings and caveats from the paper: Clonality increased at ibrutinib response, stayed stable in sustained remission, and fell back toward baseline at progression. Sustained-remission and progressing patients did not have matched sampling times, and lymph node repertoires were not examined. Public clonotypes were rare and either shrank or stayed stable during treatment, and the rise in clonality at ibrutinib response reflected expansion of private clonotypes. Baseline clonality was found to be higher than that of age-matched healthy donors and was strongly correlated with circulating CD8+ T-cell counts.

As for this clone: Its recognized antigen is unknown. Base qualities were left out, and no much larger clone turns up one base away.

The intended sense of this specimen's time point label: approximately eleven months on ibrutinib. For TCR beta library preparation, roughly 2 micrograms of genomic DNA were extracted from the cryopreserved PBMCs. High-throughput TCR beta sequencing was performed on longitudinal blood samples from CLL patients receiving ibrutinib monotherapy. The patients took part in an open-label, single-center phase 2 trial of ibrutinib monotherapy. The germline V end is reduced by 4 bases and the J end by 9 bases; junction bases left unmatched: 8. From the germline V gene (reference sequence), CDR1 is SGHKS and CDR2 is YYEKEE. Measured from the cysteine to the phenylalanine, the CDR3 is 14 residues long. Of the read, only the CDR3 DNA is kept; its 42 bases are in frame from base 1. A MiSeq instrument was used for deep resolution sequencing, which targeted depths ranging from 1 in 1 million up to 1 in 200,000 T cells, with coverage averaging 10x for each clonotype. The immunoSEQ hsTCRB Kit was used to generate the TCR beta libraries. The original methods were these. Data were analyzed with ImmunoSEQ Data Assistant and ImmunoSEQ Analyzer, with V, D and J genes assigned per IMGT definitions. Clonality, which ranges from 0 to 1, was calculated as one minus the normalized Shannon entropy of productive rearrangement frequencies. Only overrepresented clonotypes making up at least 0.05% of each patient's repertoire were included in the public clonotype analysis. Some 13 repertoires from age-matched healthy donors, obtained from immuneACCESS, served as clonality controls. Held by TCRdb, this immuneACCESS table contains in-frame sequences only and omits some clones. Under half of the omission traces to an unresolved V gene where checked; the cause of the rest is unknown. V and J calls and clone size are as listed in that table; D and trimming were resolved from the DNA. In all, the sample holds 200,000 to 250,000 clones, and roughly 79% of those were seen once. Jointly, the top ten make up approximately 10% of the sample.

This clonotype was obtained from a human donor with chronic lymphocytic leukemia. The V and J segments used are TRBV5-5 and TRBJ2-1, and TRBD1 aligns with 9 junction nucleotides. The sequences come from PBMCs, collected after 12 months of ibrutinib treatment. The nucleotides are TGTGCCAGCAGCACCGGGACAGGGTTTGCTGAGCAGTTCTTC. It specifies CASSTGTGFAEQFF.